This entry is about one TCR beta chain. The data were taken from a study of blood T cell repertoires in COVID-19. Turning to the study itself: Both acute and convalescent COVID-19 samples were obtained from the United States, Italy and Spain. T cells, B-cell-depleted T cells, or PBMCs supplied cDNA or gDNA.

Per the original data handling: Estimation of nucleated cell counts was performed using reference gene primer amplification. Using immunoSEQ multiplex PCR, the repertoire was profiled, and TCRdb retains in-frame clones only, with some absent. V, J and clone size were drawn from that table, and D and trimming were deduced from the DNA. The repertoire holds tens of thousands of clones, nearly 90% seen once, with more than 4.5% in the top ten. The CDR3 covers 16 residues. The ends lost 4 bases at V and 4 bases at J; junction bases unmatched: 10. Germline V gives CDR1 SGDLS, CDR2 YYNGEE. Specimen: peripheral blood. This chain joins TRBV9 and TRBJ1-3, with 8 bases aligning to TRBD1. The receptor's source is a man between 50 and 59 years old with acute or convalescent COVID-19. CDR3 nucleotides: TGTGCCAGCAGCCCGGCAGGGGGCTCTCGAGGAAACACCATATATTTT. Translated, it gives CASSPAGGSRGNTIYF.